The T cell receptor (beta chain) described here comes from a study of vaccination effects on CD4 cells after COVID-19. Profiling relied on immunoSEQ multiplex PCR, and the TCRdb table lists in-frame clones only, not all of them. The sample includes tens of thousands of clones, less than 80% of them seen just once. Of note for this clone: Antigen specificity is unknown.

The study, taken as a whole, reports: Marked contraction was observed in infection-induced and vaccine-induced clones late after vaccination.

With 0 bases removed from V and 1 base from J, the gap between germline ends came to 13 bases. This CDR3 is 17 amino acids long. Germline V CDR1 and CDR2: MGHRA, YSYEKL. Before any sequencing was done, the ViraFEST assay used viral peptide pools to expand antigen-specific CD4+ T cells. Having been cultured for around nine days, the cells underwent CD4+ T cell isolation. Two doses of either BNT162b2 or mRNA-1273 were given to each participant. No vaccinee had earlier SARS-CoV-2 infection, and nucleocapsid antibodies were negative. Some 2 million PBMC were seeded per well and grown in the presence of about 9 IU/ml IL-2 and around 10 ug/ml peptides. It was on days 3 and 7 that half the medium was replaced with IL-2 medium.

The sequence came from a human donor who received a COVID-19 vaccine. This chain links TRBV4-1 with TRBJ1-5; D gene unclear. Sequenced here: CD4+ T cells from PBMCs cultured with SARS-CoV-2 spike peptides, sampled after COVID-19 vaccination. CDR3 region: CASSQEDVQASNQPQHF. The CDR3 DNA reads TGCGCCAGCAGCCAAGAGGACGTTCAGGCGAGCAATCAGCCCCAGCATTTT.